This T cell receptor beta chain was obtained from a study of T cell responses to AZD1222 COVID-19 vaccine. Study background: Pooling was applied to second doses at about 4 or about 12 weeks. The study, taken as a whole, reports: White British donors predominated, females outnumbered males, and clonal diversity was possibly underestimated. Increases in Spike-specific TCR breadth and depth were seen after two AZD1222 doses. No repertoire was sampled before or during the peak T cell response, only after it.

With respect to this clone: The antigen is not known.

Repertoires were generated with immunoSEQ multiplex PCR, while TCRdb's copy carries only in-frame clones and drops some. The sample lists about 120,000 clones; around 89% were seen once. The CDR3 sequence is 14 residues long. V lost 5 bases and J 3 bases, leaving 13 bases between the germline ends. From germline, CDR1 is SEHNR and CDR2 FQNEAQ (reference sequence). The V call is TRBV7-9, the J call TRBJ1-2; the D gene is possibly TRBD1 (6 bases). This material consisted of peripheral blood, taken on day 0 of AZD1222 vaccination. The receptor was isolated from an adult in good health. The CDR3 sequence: CASSQGTMDYGYTF. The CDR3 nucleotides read TGTGCCAGCAGCCAGGGGACAATGGACTATGGCTACACCTTC. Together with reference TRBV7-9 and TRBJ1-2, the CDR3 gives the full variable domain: DTGVSQNPRHKITKRGQNVTFRCDPISEHNRLYWYRQTLGQGPEFLTYFQNEAQLEKSRLLSDRFSAERPKGSFSTLEIQRTEQGDSAMYLCASSQGTMDYGYTFGSGTRLTVV.